Following are 27 T cell receptor beta chains from one sample sequenced in a study of cytomegalovirus exposure and HLA in healthy donors. The data were produced by immunoSEQ multiplex PCR, yet TCRdb's version contains in-frame clones alone and is incomplete. The top ten hold about 1.4% of the sample, which has roughly 75,000 clones, approximately 94% seen once. Specimen: PBMCs. The receptors derive from a man aged 18 to 29 in good health and CMV-seropositive.

The chain joins TRBV6-1 to TRBJ1-4, with 10 bases that match TRBD1. Trimming removed 6 bases from V and 8 bases from J; junction bases left unmatched: 6. The CDR3 has 14 residues. Germline CDR1 MNHNS, CDR2 SASEGT. The CDR3: CASSRDRGREKLFF. The DNA of the CDR3 is TGTGCCAGCAGCCGAGACAGGGGGCGCGAAAAACTGTTTTTT.

The chain combines TRBV9 with TRBJ1-4; perhaps TRBD1 as D (6 bases). The CDR3 runs to 16 residues. The V end was cut by 2 bases, the J end by 0 bases, with 11 bases between. CDR1 is SGDLS, CDR2 YYNGEE, per germline. For the CDR3, the DNA is TGTGCCAGCAGCGTCCATCCAGGGGCAACTAATGAAAAACTGTTTTTT. Translating gives CASSVHPGATNEKLFF.

This CDR3 reads CASSYWAAGNTIYF. The CDR3 region has the DNA TGTGCCAGCAGTTACTGGGCAGCAGGAAACACCATATATTTT. The chain combines TRBV6-5 with TRBJ1-3; D call uncertain. The CDR3 sequence is 14 residues long. CDR1 is MNHEY, CDR2 SVGAGI, per germline. Trimming removed 1 base from V and 4 bases from J, with 8 bases in between.

DNA of the CDR3: TGTGCCAGCAGTTTAGGGACAGCCATGGGCTACGAGCAGTACTTC. Translation gives CASSLGTAMGYEQYF. The chain combines TRBV28 with TRBJ2-7, with 7 bases aligning to TRBD1. Germline assignment: CDR1 MDHEN and CDR2 SYDVKM. The CDR3 sequence is 15 residues long. With 2 bases clipped from V and 3 bases from J, the junction kept 7 bases outside the gene matches.

CDR3 in amino acids: CASSYGTGGNYGYTF. The DNA of the CDR3 is TGTGCCAGCAGTTACGGGACAGGGGGTAACTATGGCTACACCTTC. This chain connects TRBV6-5 to TRBJ1-2; the match to TRBD1 covers 11 bases. The CDR3 extends over 15 amino acids. Germline CDR1 and CDR2: MNHEY and SVGAGI. The trim removed 2 bases at V and 1 base at J, leaving 0 bases unmatched.

This rearrangement joins TRBV2 to TRBJ1-1, with D possibly matching TRBD1 (5 bases). Germline V CDR1 and CDR2: SNHLY, FYNNEI. V gave up 8 bases and J gave up 1 base, with 11 bases separating them. CDR3 length: 13 residues. Written as DNA, the CDR3 is TGTGCCAGCCGGAGGGACTGGAACACTGAAGCTTTCTTT. As protein: CASRRDWNTEAFF.

The chain combines TRBV7-9 with TRBJ2-7; 7 positions match TRBD2. The germline V gene encodes CDR1 SEHNR and CDR2 FQNEAQ (reference sequence). The CDR3 has 15 residues. The V and J ends lost 8 bases and 2 bases, in that order; junction bases with no gene match: 12. CDR3 in DNA: TGTGCCAGCGGGGGGGATCGAGGGTACCCCTACGAGCAGTACTTC. It specifies CASGGDRGYPYEQYF.

V gene TRBV18 combines with J gene TRBJ2-3, with 7 bases lining up with TRBD2. The V gene's germline CDR1 is KGHSH and CDR2 LQKENI. This CDR3 is 17 amino acids long. Trimming took 3 bases from V and 4 from J; bases not matched to a gene: 13. CDR3 amino acids: CASSPGVLAGAPDTQYF. The DNA of the CDR3 is TGTGCCAGCTCACCGGGCGTCCTGGCGGGAGCACCAGATACGCAGTATTTT.

This clone was counted once. The rearrangement links TRBV19 to TRBJ2-7; 7 positions match TRBD1. Per germline, CDR1 LNHDA and CDR2 SQIVND (reference sequence). The CDR3 is 14 residues long. V shed 7 bases and J 5 bases; nucleotides not matched to a gene: 11. For the CDR3, the DNA is TGTGCCAGTACACTCGGGACAGAGGTACACGAGCAGTACTTC. This translates into CASTLGTEVHEQYF.

The CDR3 DNA sequence: TGTGCCAGCAGTTACGCGCCCGACAGACTCTATGGCTACACCTTC. As protein: CASSYAPDRLYGYTF. The rearrangement joins TRBV6-5 to TRBJ1-2; possibly TRBD1 for D (5 bases). The germline V and J ends were trimmed by 2 bases and 4 bases, with 14 bases remaining between them. This CDR3 is 15 amino acids long. Germline V gene data show CDR1 as MNHEY and CDR2 as SVGAGI.

DNA of the CDR3: TGTGCCAGCAGTGACTCATCTAGCGGGAGAGCGAACACCGGGGAGCTGTTTTTT. It is translated as CASSDSSSGRANTGELFF. This chain joins TRBV6-4 and TRBJ2-2, with 10 bases lining up with TRBD2. Germline CDR1 and CDR2: MRHNA and SNTAGT. This CDR3 is built from 18 residues. V trimming: 0 bases; J trimming: 0 bases; junction bases outside the gene matches: 4.

The rearrangement joins TRBV27 to TRBJ2-3, with 8 bases identical to TRBD2. The trim removed 6 bases at V and 14 bases at J, leaving 7 bases unmatched. This CDR3 comprises 11 residues. Germline CDR1 MNHEY, CDR2 SMNVEV (reference sequence). CDR3 in amino acids: CASSLGTSLYF. CDR3 DNA sequence: TGTGCCAGCAGCCTAGGGACTAGTTTGTATTTT.

This rearrangement joins TRBV4-1 to TRBJ1-2, with D unclear. Looked up from germline, CDR1 is MGHRA and CDR2 is YSYEKL. V dropped 1 base and J dropped 6 bases, with 18 bases sitting between them. CDR3 length: 16 residues. The CDR3 spells CASSQGGNGGFDGYTF. CDR3 sequence (DNA): TGCGCCAGCAGCCAAGGAGGGAACGGTGGATTTGATGGCTACACCTTC.

V is TRBV6-6 and J is TRBJ1-1; 9 positions match TRBD1. In germline, CDR1 is MNHNY, CDR2 SVGAGI (reference sequence). Germline trimming cut 6 bases from V and 13 bases from J; bases unmatched to any gene: 15. This CDR3 is 14 amino acids long. DNA for the CDR3: TGTGCCAGCAGAGCGGGACAGGGATACGATAAGGTTTTCTTT. Its translation is CASRAGQGYDKVFF.

The chain has TRBV28 and TRBJ2-2; 7 nucleotides agree with TRBD1. The V gene's germline CDR1 is MDHEN and CDR2 SYDVKM. This CDR3 has 15 amino acids. V was clipped by 6 bases and J by 5 bases; unmatched bases: 9. The CDR3: CASSLGGAGTGELFF. The DNA for the CDR3 is TGTGCCAGCAGCTTAGGGGGCGCGGGTACCGGGGAGCTGTTTTTT. Supplemented by reference TRBV28 and TRBJ2-2, the full variable domain reads DVKVTQSSRYLVKRTGEKVFLECVQDMDHENMFWYRQDPGLGLRLIYFSYDVKMKEKGDIPEGYSVSREKKERFSLILESASTNQTSMYLCASSLGGAGTGELFFGEGSRLTVL.

The sample holds one count of this clone. The chain employs TRBV19 and TRBJ1-1; no firm D call. CDR3 length: 15 residues. V lost 7 bases and J 0 bases, leaving 15 bases between the germline ends. The germline V gene encodes CDR1 LNHDA and CDR2 SQIVND (reference sequence). CDR3 amino acids: CASNRARDMNTEAFF. Here the CDR3 DNA reads TGTGCCAGTAATAGGGCTCGGGATATGAACACTGAAGCTTTCTTT.

The rearrangement uses TRBV29-1 and TRBJ1-2; TRBD1 is a possible D gene (6 bases). The CDR3 loop spans 12 amino acids. V shed 6 bases and J shed 0 bases, with 8 bases lying between them. Germline V gene data show CDR1 as SQVTM and CDR2 as ANQGSEA. The CDR3 protein is CSVQGANYGYTF. The CDR3 DNA follows: TGCAGCGTACAGGGAGCTAACTATGGCTACACCTTC.

The chain has TRBV12-5 and TRBJ2-7; 7 nucleotides align to TRBD2. J gave up 3 bases and V 7 bases, and 12 bases lay outside the gene matches. CDR1 and CDR2 from the germline V gene are LGHNT and FRNRAP. The CDR3 has 15 amino acids. CDR3 DNA sequence: TGTGCTAGTGCCAAGGGAGGGACGGGGCGCTACGAGCAGTACTTC. It yields the protein CASAKGGTGRYEQYF.

The count of this clone is one. The rearrangement uses TRBV7-3 and TRBJ2-7; weak D call: TRBD1 (7 bases). The germline V gene encodes CDR1 SGHTA and CDR2 FQGTGA. Trimming cost V 2 bases and J 7 bases, with 21 bases left between them. The CDR3 has 16 residues. Written as DNA, the CDR3 is TGTGCCAGCAGCTTAGGAGGGGGCGCGGCCTCGGGGGAGCAGTACTTC. Translating gives CASSLGGGAASGEQYF.

The chain recombines TRBV7-6 with TRBJ1-3; D is ambiguous. V lost 3 bases and J lost 4, with 16 bases in between. Looked up from germline, CDR1 is SGHVS and CDR2 is FNYEAQ. This CDR3 comprises 16 residues. The CDR3 DNA reads as TGTGCCAGCAGCTTTAGGCGGGGAGCCGCCGGAAACACCATATATTTT. Amino acids: CASSFRRGAAGNTIYF.

This chain connects TRBV7-9 to TRBJ2-5, with unresolved D. V was clipped by 5 bases and J by 5 bases, with 12 bases between them. The CDR3 runs 13 residues. Germline V gene lookup returns CDR1 SEHNR and CDR2 FQNEAQ (reference sequence). CDR3 bases: TGTGCCAGCAGCCCGGATCTCAGGGAGACCCAGTACTTC. Its protein is CASSPDLRETQYF.

CDR3 residues: CASTFLTENYGYTF. CDR3 in DNA: TGTGCCAGTACGTTTCTGACGGAGAACTATGGCTACACCTTC. J is TRBJ1-2 and V is TRBV19; D gene ambiguous. The germline V gene has CDR1 LNHDA and CDR2 SQIVND (reference sequence). Trimming cost V 7 bases and J 2 bases, with 14 bases left between them. This CDR3 has 14 amino acids.

This sequence joins TRBV10-3 and TRBJ2-7; 7 nucleotides match TRBD2. Trimming cost V 5 bases and J 3 bases; bases outside gene matches: 7. Germline V gene sequence: CDR1 ENHRY, CDR2 SYGVKD. The CDR3 totals 14 residues. In nucleotides, the CDR3 is TGTGCCATCAGTCCCATGGGGAGGGGCTACGAGCAGTACTTC. Amino acid sequence: CAISPMGRGYEQYF.

The CDR3 loop reads CASSSGNRNTEAFF. In nucleotides, the CDR3 is TGTGCCAGCAGCTCGGGAAACAGGAACACTGAAGCTTTCTTT. V is TRBV7-2 and J is TRBJ1-1; D remains ambiguous. Germline-derived CDR1 and CDR2 are SGHTA and FQGNSA. V was pared by 4 bases and J by 1 base, with 10 bases between. The CDR3 contains 14 residues. Full variable domain (missing parts from reference TRBV7-2 and TRBJ1-1): GAGVSQSPSNKVTEKGKDVELRCDPISGHTALYWYRQSLGQGLEFLIYFQGNSAPDKSGLPSDRFSAERTGGSVSTLTIQRTQQEDSAVYLCASSSGNRNTEAFFGQGTRLTVV.

This chain links TRBV10-3 with TRBJ2-3; the match to TRBD2 covers 11 bases. Germline V gene sequence: CDR1 ENHRY, CDR2 SYGVKD. The CDR3 sequence is 17 residues long. J lost 4 bases, V lost 5 bases, and 11 bases had no gene match. DNA for the CDR3: TGTGCCATCAGTCCGGGTAGCGGGAGGGCCAGTCCAGATACGCAGTATTTT. It yields the protein CAISPGSGRASPDTQYF.

The gene calls are TRBV5-1 and TRBJ2-3, with 10 bases fitting TRBD2. Germline CDR1 reads SGHRS; CDR2 reads YFSETQ. CDR3 size: 16 residues. Trimming removed 2 bases from V and 2 bases from J; junction bases left unmatched: 5. The CDR3 sequence: CASSFPLAGTTDTQYF. CDR3 in DNA: TGCGCCAGCAGCTTCCCACTAGCGGGGACCACAGATACGCAGTATTTT.

This clone was picked up a small number of times. The rearrangement joins TRBV7-9 to TRBJ2-7; D might be TRBD2 (6 bases). The CDR3 contains 15 residues. Germline-derived CDR1 and CDR2 are SEHNR and FQNEAQ (reference sequence). Trimming left V 6 bases short and J 7 bases short, with 22 bases between. The CDR3 bases are TGTGCCAGCAGTCCCCGCGGGACCCTCCAATTGGAGCAGTACTTC. It encodes CASSPRGTLQLEQYF.